The sequence of this TCR beta chain was determined in a study of shared clonotypes between healthy human individuals. Study observations and caveats: Shared clonotypes across all four donors exceeded non-shared ones in generation probability.

This CDR3 spans 16 amino acids. Deletions cut 3 bases from V and 2 bases from J, with 16 bases between. The germline CDR1 and CDR2 sequences are KGHSH and LQKENI. An even split of each subset's genomic DNA across several immunoSEQ plates was performed. TCRdb keeps only in-frame clones here, not all; method: immunoSEQ multiplex PCR. The table lists more than 2 million clones, nearly 97% of them singletons. Only Caucasian adults living in Nashville, Tennessee served as donors. Turning to this clone: Antigen unknown.

The sequenced material came from naive CD4+ T cells sorted from blood. The sample's subset: CD45RA+ positively selected. This TCR came from a man aged 18 to 29 in good health. V usage is TRBV18 and J usage is TRBJ1-1; D perhaps matches TRBD1 (5 bases). CDR3 sequence: CASSPSLTALNTEAFF. CDR3 DNA sequence: TGTGCCAGCTCACCTTCCTTGACAGCCTTAAACACTGAAGCTTTCTTT.